This TCR beta chain derives from a study of blood T cell repertoires in COVID-19. Overall study: From T cells, B-cell-depleted T cells, or PBMCs came the material, which was cDNA or gDNA.

In the study's own analysis: Reference gene primer amplification yielded estimated nucleated cell counts. Sequencing used immunoSEQ multiplex PCR; TCRdb keeps in-frame clones, though not all of them. V, J and clone size derive from that table, while D and trimming were established from the DNA sequence. The table includes about 200,000 clones, around four fifths detected once. Participant age was roughly 18 to 89 years, and participants resided in fewer than 30 US areas. Sequences were obtained from PBMCs or T cells enriched from blood (not recorded which). This sequence originates from a man in his forties who had recovered from COVID-19.

In DNA form, the CDR3 reads TGTGCCAGCAGTCCCGGGACAGGGTTAAACATTCAGTACTTC. It translates to CASSPGTGLNIQYF. This sequence joins TRBV27 and TRBJ2-4; 9 bases align to TRBD1. The CDR3 runs 14 residues. V shed 5 bases and J 6 bases; nucleotides not matched to a gene: 5. From germline, CDR1 is MNHEY and CDR2 SMNVEV (reference sequence).